This T cell receptor (beta chain) was observed in a study of early T cells in non-severe SARS-CoV-2 infection. Study overall: Bulk RNA taken from unsorted whole blood was sequenced, leaving chains unpaired.

Attachment of unique molecular identifiers was made to individual cDNA molecules. TCRdb re-called the 5' RACE reads through MiXCR, storing one row per CDR3 protein. The sample lists about 64,000 distinct CDR3 sequences, less than 20% seen once, with 8.9% in the top ten. Study results and caveats: Matches to VDJdb favored anti-spike CD8 responses and missed private and CD4 specificities.

With regard to this clonotype: Its antigen is not identified.

The sequencing here drew on whole blood, taken at baseline. The TCR originated in an adult who was a healthcare worker with PCR-confirmed SARS-CoV-2 infection or an uninfected control (not recorded which).

CDR3 bases: TGCAGTGCTAGAGCGGCAGGGACCTACGAGCAGTACTTC. This gives the protein CSARAAGTYEQYF. The genes are TRBV20-1 and TRBJ2-7; D possibly corresponds to TRBD1 (5 bases). Trimming took off 1 base at V and 2 bases at J, with 9 bases between the two ends. The CDR3 runs 13 residues. The V gene's germline CDR1 is DFQATT and CDR2 SNEGSKA (reference sequence).